This TCR beta chain is from a study of shared clonotypes between healthy human individuals. Genomic DNA of every subset was divided equally among multiple immunoSEQ plates. Sorted-subset replicate PCRs used around 220 ng DNA, some 31,000 T cell genomes. In the authors' methods: Junction-only sequences without quality scores were provided by ImmunoSEQ, so filtering was different. Assay: immunoSEQ multiplex PCR; the TCRdb copy retains only in-frame clones and omits some. That table furnishes V, J and clone size, whereas the DNA furnished D and trimming. The sample has millions of clones, just over 90% seen once. Points from the study as a whole: Generation of non-shared clonotypes was less probable than generation of clonotypes shared by all four donors.

Trimming left V 4 bases short and J 0 bases short, with 11 bases between. CDR1 and CDR2 from the germline V gene are SGHDT and YYEEEE. This CDR3 has 15 residues. This clone was detected once. What it binds is unknown. The genes are TRBV5-6 and TRBJ1-3; D unresolved. The TCR was taken from a man younger than 30 in good health. Some clones in this sample may be carry-over from other donors' samples. The sequencing sample was made of naive CD4+ T cells from PBMCs. This sample's subset: CD45RA+ positively selected. The CDR3 region has the DNA TGTGCCAGCAGCCGAATACAGAACTCTGGAAACACCATATATTTT. It is translated as CASSRIQNSGNTIYF.